These 19 T cell receptor beta chains were all obtained from the same sample, sequenced in a study of blood T cell repertoires in COVID-19 (dated by TCRdb to 2020 to 2022). Libraries were constructed by the immunoSEQ multiplex PCR assay. The table comes from immuneACCESS by way of TCRdb, which keeps in-frame sequences with V and J called. Part of the clones is missing from these tables; in studies checked, under half for an unresolved V gene and the rest for unknown reasons. Across this sample there are more than 200,000 clones, with approximately 79% seen only once. 4.9% of the sample comes from the top ten. Sequenced input: peripheral blood. These receptor sequences come from a woman older than 75 with active or convalescent COVID-19.

J is TRBJ1-5 and V is TRBV18, with D maybe TRBD1 (5 bases). This CDR3 region has 16 residues. Germline CDR1 reads KGHSH; CDR2 reads LQKENI. The V and J ends lost 2 bases and 4 bases respectively, with 15 bases between them. This CDR3 reads CASSPGRQGGNQPQHF. The CDR3 bases are TGTGCCAGCTCACCAGGGCGGCAGGGTGGTAATCAGCCCCAGCATTTT.

This clone was counted once. The chain recombines TRBV11-2 with TRBJ1-5; the D is unclear. The CDR3 consists of 13 residues. From germline, CDR1 is SGHAT and CDR2 FQNNGV. Trimming pared 3 bases from V and 6 bases from J, leaving 9 bases between. CDR3 nucleotide sequence: TGTGCCAGCAGCTTTGCAGAGGGTCAGCCCCAGCATTTT. It translates to CASSFAEGQPQHF.

The chain recombines TRBV27 with TRBJ2-1, with TRBD2 matching 12 bases. The V gene's germline CDR1 is MNHEY and CDR2 SMNVEV (reference sequence). The CDR3 has 17 amino acids. The V gene end was trimmed by 2 bases and the J gene end by 9 bases; junction bases not matched to a gene: 11. DNA for the CDR3: TGTGCCAGCAGTTTAAGAACTAGCGGGAGGCAAGGGGGTGAGCAGTTCTTC. Translated, it gives CASSLRTSGRQGGEQFF.

The chain combines TRBV5-1 with TRBJ2-7; 7 bases map to TRBD1. There are 19 residues in the CDR3. Germline CDR1 reads SGHRS; CDR2 reads YFSETQ. V dropped 4 bases and J dropped 1; count of bases not matched to a gene: 20. In DNA, the CDR3 is TGCGCCAGCAGCCGCGGAACCTCGGGACAGCGACAAATTTCCTACGAGCAGTACTTC. This gives the protein CASSRGTSGQRQISYEQYF.

The chain joins TRBV3-1 (or the pseudogene TRBV3-2) to TRBJ1-6; D remains ambiguous. The ends were cut back, 3 bases at V and 1 base at J, with 10 bases in the middle. The CDR3 contains 16 residues. The germline V gene encodes CDR1 LGHDT and CDR2 YNNKEL (reference sequence). This CDR3 reads CASSQVEHSYNSPLHF. The DNA of the CDR3 is TGTGCCAGCAGCCAGGTCGAGCATTCCTATAATTCACCCCTCCACTTT.

This sequence joins TRBV5-6 and TRBJ1-6, with D possibly TRBD1 on 6 matching bases. Per the germline V gene, CDR1 is SGHDT and CDR2 is YYEEEE. This CDR3 region has 12 residues. Between the trimmed V and J ends, which lost 6 bases and 8 bases, there was a span of 9 bases. CDR3 in amino acids: CASNYRDSPLHF. The CDR3 nucleotides are TGTGCCAGCAACTACAGGGATTCACCCCTCCACTTT.

This clone was picked up a small number of times. This rearrangement joins TRBV2 to TRBJ1-5, with TRBD1 as a possible D gene (5 bases). The V gene lost 5 bases and the J gene lost 5 bases, with 10 bases spanning the gap. CDR1 is SNHLY and CDR2 is FYNNEI in the germline V gene. The CDR3 sequence is 13 residues long. The CDR3 sequence: CASSQQGDQPQHF. As DNA, the CDR3 is TGTGCCAGCAGTCAGCAAGGGGATCAGCCCCAGCATTTT.

This chain links TRBV28 with TRBJ1-5; unclear D gene. The CDR3 has 16 residues. V was trimmed by 7 bases and J by 0 bases, leaving 16 bases between them. In germline, CDR1 is MDHEN, CDR2 SYDVKM. In nucleotides, the CDR3 is TGTGCCAGCATCATCAATCGCGGGAGTAGCAATCAGCCCCAGCATTTT. Translation: CASIINRGSSNQPQHF.

CDR3 in DNA: TGTGCCAGCAGCTTATCGAACGGGGGGAACACCGGGGAGCTGTTTTTT. Translating gives CASSLSNGGNTGELFF. J is TRBJ2-2 and V is TRBV7-6; possible D gene TRBD2, 6 bases. The V end was cut by 2 bases, the J end by 1 base, with 11 bases between. The CDR3 is 16 residues long. CDR1 is SGHVS and CDR2 is FNYEAQ in the germline V gene.

The gene calls are TRBV2 and TRBJ2-7, with 7 bases aligning to TRBD1. The CDR3 extends over 14 amino acids. Looked up from germline, CDR1 is SNHLY and CDR2 is FYNNEI. With V trimmed by 6 bases and J by 4 bases, 9 bases remained unmatched. The CDR3 DNA is TGTGCCAGCAGCTTCGGGACAGCCGAGTACGAGCAGTACTTC. This sequence encodes CASSFGTAEYEQYF. Full variable domain (remainder filled in from reference TRBV2 and TRBJ2-7): EPEVTQTPSHQVTQMGQEVILRCVPISNHLYFYWYRQILGQKVEFLVSFYNNEISEKSEIFDDQFSVERPDGSNFTLKIRSTKLEDSAMYFCASSFGTAEYEQYFGPGTRLTVT.

This rearrangement joins TRBV2 to TRBJ1-1; 8 bases are a match to TRBD1. The germline V gene encodes CDR1 SNHLY and CDR2 FYNNEI. V lost 7 bases, J lost 3 bases, and 7 bases stayed unmatched. The CDR3 loop spans 14 amino acids. The CDR3 reads CASNTDREHTEAFF. The CDR3 coding sequence is TGTGCCAGCAACACGGACAGGGAGCACACTGAAGCTTTCTTT.

V gene TRBV20-1 combines with J gene TRBJ1-4; D call uncertain. This CDR3 spans 11 amino acids. V lost 6 bases to trimming and J lost 7 bases, with 9 bases between them. Per the germline V gene, CDR1 is DFQATT and CDR2 is SNEGSKA (reference sequence). The CDR3, as DNA: TGCAGTGCCCGTATTATTGAAAAACTGTTTTTT. Amino acids: CSARIIEKLFF.

With respect to this clone: An end of the junction differs from the germline gene, which may be a read error. The chain has TRBV7-9 and TRBJ2-1; possibly TRBD1 for D (5 bases). Germline V gene sequence: CDR1 SEHNR, CDR2 FQNEAQ (reference sequence). This CDR3 spans 13 amino acids. The CDR3, as DNA: TGTGCCAGCAGCTTAGGGGAAGGGGTCGAAGAGCTCTTC. This sequence encodes CASSLGEGVEELF.

The chain employs TRBV5-1 and TRBJ1-4; D perhaps matches TRBD1 (6 bases). Germline V CDR1 and CDR2: SGHRS, YFSETQ. This CDR3 spans 14 amino acids. The V end was cut by 0 bases, the J end by 6 bases, with 9 bases between. The CDR3: CASSLVAGDEKLFF. The DNA of the CDR3 is TGCGCCAGCAGCTTGGTGGCAGGGGATGAAAAACTGTTTTTT.

The rearrangement joins TRBV4-2 to TRBJ1-6, with D unresolved. The V and J ends lost 1 base and 8 bases respectively, with 15 bases between them. This CDR3 spans 16 amino acids. The V gene's germline CDR1 is LGHNA and CDR2 YNFKEQ. The CDR3 here is CASSQVTTRGDSPLHF. DNA of the CDR3: TGTGCCAGCAGCCAAGTAACCACCCGAGGCGATTCACCCCTCCACTTT.

The chain recombines TRBV5-1 with TRBJ2-1; 8 positions agree with TRBD1. The trim removed 3 bases at V and 9 bases at J, leaving 14 bases unmatched. The CDR3 sequence is 16 residues long. The germline V gene has CDR1 SGHRS and CDR2 YFSETQ. The CDR3 here is CASSSLDRVSPTEQFF. CDR3 bases: TGCGCCAGCAGCTCGCTGGACAGGGTATCACCCACTGAGCAGTTCTTC.

The DNA of the CDR3 is TGTGCCAGCAGCTCCCCGGTGGCAGGGGGTGGGAAACTGTTTTTT. Encoded protein: CASSSPVAGGGKLFF. The chain carries TRBV5-5 and TRBJ1-4, with 7 bases fitting TRBD1. Losses at the gene ends were 3 bases for V and 11 bases for J; bases not matched to a gene: 13. The CDR3 consists of 15 residues. From germline, CDR1 is SGHKS and CDR2 YYEKEE (reference sequence).

The chain is built from TRBV10-2 and TRBJ1-1; maybe TRBD1 (6 bases). This CDR3 region has 14 residues. From germline, CDR1 is WSHSY and CDR2 SAAADI. Trimming removed 3 bases at V and 4 bases at J, with 12 bases between. DNA for the CDR3: TGCGCCAGCAGTGAACAGGGAGGGGGCACTGAAGCTTTCTTT. It is translated as CASSEQGGGTEAFF.

The chain couples TRBV29-1 to TRBJ1-2, with D uncertain. The CDR3 totals 12 residues. Germline V gene lookup returns CDR1 SQVTM and CDR2 ANQGSEA. V was pared by 5 bases and J by 3 bases, with 10 bases between. The CDR3 coding sequence is TGCAGCGTTCTCCGGGGAGACTATGGCTACACCTTC. This encodes CSVLRGDYGYTF.